This T cell receptor (beta chain) was recorded in a study of CD8+CD57+ T cells in acquired aplastic anemia. On the study more broadly: Quantities of DNA derived from sorted CD4+ and CD8+ cells averaged around 3 ug. Healthy CD8+ samples averaged roughly 12 million reads.

About this clonotype: Its antigen is not identified.

Overall study findings and caveats: For CD8+ Simpson's diversity, patients and controls showed no significant difference.

Template material for TCR beta VDJ and CDR3 profiling consisted of genomic DNA. TCRdb fed the reads into MiXCR, producing one record per CDR3 protein. The sample shows approximately 380,000 distinct CDR3 sequences, approximately 70% of them seen only once. The length of the CDR3 is 17 residues. Germline loops: CDR1 SGHTA, CDR2 FQGTGA. Trimming pared 7 bases from V and 5 bases from J, leaving 26 bases between. The sample taken for sequencing was sorted CD4+, CD8+, or CD8+CD57+ T cells (not recorded which) from PBMCs. This clonotype originated in a human donor in good health, serving as a control. The chain couples TRBV7-3 to TRBJ2-5; TRBD2 might be the D (6 bases). CDR3 sequence (DNA): TGTGCCAGCATCTTCCGTCGCGGGGACGGGGTCGGGGAGACCCAGTACTTC. It translates to CASIFRRGDGVGETQYF.